The rows below give T cell receptor beta chains drawn from one sample of a study of blood T cell repertoires in COVID-19. Assay: immunoSEQ multiplex PCR; the TCRdb copy retains only in-frame clones and omits some. This table has about 140,000 clones, approximately 90% appearing once. The sample comprised peripheral blood. The source of these receptors is a human donor with COVID-19, enrolled during active disease. The donor label of this sample is uncertain. The CDR3 runs from the conserved cysteine through the conserved F or W. D genes are given only for firm matches. Clone size is not always given. Where it is, it says once, few, many or a class for expanded clones.

TRBV7-3	-	TRBD1	TRBJ1-2	CASSLGQGASYGYTF	TGTGCCAGCAGCCTGGGACAGGGGGCTTCCTATGGCTACACCTTC
TRBV3-1/TRBV3-2	-	TRBD1	TRBJ2-1	CASSQSTGGGRFF	TGTGCCAGCAGCCAAAGCACAGGGGGCGGCCGGTTCTTC
TRBV5-1	-	TRBD1	TRBJ1-1	CASSLDHAGGNTEAFF	TGCGCCAGCAGCCTAGACCACGCAGGGGGGAACACTGAAGCTTTCTTT
TRBV9	-	TRBD2	TRBJ2-3	CASSRRGGTAGTDTQYF	TGTGCCAGCAGCCGGAGGGGAGGGACGGCGGGTACAGATACGCAGTATTTT
TRBV5-1	-	-	TRBJ2-2	CASSPLTRNTGELFF	TGCGCCAGCAGCCCCCTGACAAGAAACACCGGGGAGCTGTTTTTT
TRBV3-1/TRBV3-2	-	-	TRBJ2-7	CASSQVTGSYEQYF	TGTGCCAGCAGCCAAGTGACAGGTTCCTACGAGCAGTACTTC
TRBV29-1	few	-	TRBJ1-1	CSSRGGDGNTEAFF	TGCAGCTCAAGGGGCGGGGACGGGAACACTGAAGCTTTCTTT
TRBV2	-	TRBD1	TRBJ1-4	CASRTQGFHEKLFF	TGTGCCAGCAGGACACAGGGGTTTCATGAAAAACTGTTTTTT
TRBV27	-	TRBD2	TRBJ2-2	CASAGGLAGATGELFF	TGTGCCAGCGCTGGTGGACTAGCGGGAGCTACCGGGGAGCTGTTTTTT
TRBV2	-	-	TRBJ2-3	CASSESRGGADTQYF	TGTGCCAGCAGTGAATCGCGGGGAGGAGCAGATACGCAGTATTTT
TRBV29-1	-	-	TRBJ1-2	CSVDLGSYGYTF	TGCAGCGTCGACCTGGGGAGCTATGGCTACACCTTC
TRBV6-6	-	-	TRBJ2-5	CASSPRWASLTSSQETQYF	TGTGCCAGCAGTCCCAGATGGGCTAGCCTGACCTCCAGCCAAGAGACCCAGTACTTC